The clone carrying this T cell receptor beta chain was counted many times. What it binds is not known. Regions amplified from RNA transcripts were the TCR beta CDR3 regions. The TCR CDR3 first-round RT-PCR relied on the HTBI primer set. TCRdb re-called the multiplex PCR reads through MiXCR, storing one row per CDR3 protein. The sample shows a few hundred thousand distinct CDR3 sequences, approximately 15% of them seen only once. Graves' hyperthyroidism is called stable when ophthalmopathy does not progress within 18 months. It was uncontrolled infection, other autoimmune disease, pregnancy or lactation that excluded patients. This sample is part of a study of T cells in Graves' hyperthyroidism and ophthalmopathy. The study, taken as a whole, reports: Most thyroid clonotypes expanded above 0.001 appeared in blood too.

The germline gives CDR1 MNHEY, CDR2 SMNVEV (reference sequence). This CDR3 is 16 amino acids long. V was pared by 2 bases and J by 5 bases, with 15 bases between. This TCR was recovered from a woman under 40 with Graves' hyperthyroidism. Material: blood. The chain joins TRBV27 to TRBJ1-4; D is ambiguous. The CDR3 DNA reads TGTGCCAGCAGTTTAAACAGAGTCCGTGGGAATGAAAAACTGTTTTTT. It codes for CASSLNRVRGNEKLFF.